These 18 T cell receptor beta chains came from one sample sequenced in a study of OX40 agonist ivuxolimab in advanced cancers. Some clones are missing from TCRdb's copy, which holds only in-frame ones; the method was immunoSEQ multiplex PCR. This sample has about 110,000 clones, with 85% to 95% found just once. The sample in question was CD4+ or CD8+ T cells sorted from blood, obtained in a trial of the OX40 agonist ivuxolimab. Receptor source: an adult with an advanced solid tumor such as melanoma, head and neck, liver or kidney cancer.

V usage is TRBV7-9 and J usage is TRBJ2-1; 12 nucleotides agree with TRBD2. Per the germline V gene, CDR1 is SEHNR and CDR2 is FQNEAQ (reference sequence). The CDR3 contains 18 residues. After removal of 3 bases from V and 0 bases from J, the junction contained 6 bases not matched to a gene. CDR3 sequence reads: CASSLSLAGGHSYNEQFF. CDR3 sequence (DNA): TGTGCCAGCAGCTTGAGCCTAGCGGGGGGGCACTCCTACAATGAGCAGTTCTTC.

The J gene is TRBJ2-7, the V gene TRBV7-8, with D hard to call. CDR1 is SGHVS, CDR2 FQNEAQ, per germline. This CDR3 region has 17 residues. Trimming cost V 0 bases and J 0 bases, with 15 bases left between them. The CDR3: CASSLASMLQLSYEQYF. The CDR3 DNA reads TGTGCCAGCAGCTTAGCGTCTATGTTACAGCTCTCCTACGAGCAGTACTTC.

The chain employs TRBV4-1 and TRBJ1-5; the match to TRBD1 covers 7 bases. The length of the CDR3 is 16 residues. With V trimmed by 1 base and J by 6 bases, 9 bases remained unmatched. Germline CDR1 and CDR2: MGHRA and YSYEKL. The CDR3 loop reads CASSQAQGVLGQPQHF. The DNA for the CDR3 is TGCGCCAGCAGCCAAGCCCAGGGGGTATTGGGTCAGCCCCAGCATTTT.

In this sample, this clone turned up a few times. The chain carries TRBV5-4 and TRBJ2-2, with TRBD2 matching over 13 bases. CDR3 length: 16 residues. In germline, CDR1 is SGHNT, CDR2 YYREEE (reference sequence). The ends lost 4 bases at V and 5 bases at J; junction bases unmatched: 5. The CDR3 DNA reads TGTGCCAGCAGCCATACTAGCGGGAGGGGTACCGGGGAGCTGTTTTTT. It encodes CASSHTSGRGTGELFF.

V and J are TRBV4-2 and TRBJ2-2; perhaps TRBD2 as D (6 bases). V lost 2 bases to trimming and J lost 8 bases, with 12 bases between them. Germline CDR1 reads LGHNA; CDR2 reads YNFKEQ. The CDR3 spans 14 residues. The CDR3 DNA is TGTGCCAGCAGCCAACGGCGGGGTCCTGGGGAGCTGTTTTTT. Amino acid sequence: CASSQRRGPGELFF.

CDR3 loop: CASSPPGLSREQYF. Written as DNA, the CDR3 is TGTGCCAGCAGCCCGCCGGGACTCTCAAGGGAGCAGTACTTC. The chain joins TRBV6-6 to TRBJ2-7; D may be TRBD2 (6 bases). V gave up 6 bases and J gave up 7 bases, with 19 bases separating them. Germline CDR1 and CDR2: MNHNY and SVGAGI (reference sequence). The CDR3 length is 14 residues.

Here the CDR3 DNA reads TGTGCCAGCAGTGAAGCGACTCCTTATGGCTACACCTTC. It translates to CASSEATPYGYTF. The chain is built from TRBV2 and TRBJ1-2; D call uncertain. CDR1 is SNHLY, CDR2 FYNNEI, per germline. Trimming stripped 0 bases from V and 5 bases from J, with 7 bases between. CDR3 length equals 13 residues.

This clone appeared a few times. The rearrangement links TRBV9 to TRBJ1-6; D call uncertain. Trimming took 4 bases from V and 7 from J, leaving 12 bases between them. The germline gives CDR1 SGDLS, CDR2 YYNGEE. The CDR3 extends over 14 amino acids. The CDR3 DNA sequence: TGTGCCAGCAGCCCCCGGGCCCTGAATTCACCCCTCCACTTT. Protein product: CASSPRALNSPLHF.

V and J are TRBV13 and TRBJ2-5, with 9 bases fitting TRBD2. The V gene's germline CDR1 is PRHDT and CDR2 FYEKMQ (reference sequence). With 8 bases clipped from V and 1 base from J, the junction kept 2 bases outside the gene matches. The CDR3 is 13 residues long. DNA of the CDR3: TGTGCCAGCGCGGGGGGGCGCCAAGAGACCCAGTACTTC. This sequence encodes CASAGGRQETQYF.

The rearrangement joins TRBV19 to TRBJ1-6; 9 bases agree with TRBD1. Trimming removed 4 bases from V and 7 bases from J; junction bases left unmatched: 5. The CDR3 runs 15 residues. Germline CDR1 reads LNHDA; CDR2 reads SQIVND (reference sequence). The CDR3 sequence: CASSTDRGQNSPLHF. The CDR3 bases are TGTGCCAGTAGTACGGACAGGGGCCAGAATTCACCCCTCCACTTT.

The rearrangement uses TRBV9 and TRBJ2-5; 13 bases align to TRBD2. The V gene end was trimmed by 1 base and the J gene end by 1 base; junction bases not matched to a gene: 4. The germline gives CDR1 SGDLS, CDR2 YYNGEE. This CDR3 comprises 17 residues. CDR3 bases: TGTGCCAGCAGCGTATCTAGACTAGCGGGGGGCCAAGAGACCCAGTACTTC. Translating gives CASSVSRLAGGQETQYF.

This chain connects TRBV18 to TRBJ2-1; tentative D call: TRBD1 (8 bases). Germline V lookup: CDR1 KGHSH, CDR2 LQKENI. This CDR3 has 16 amino acids. Trimming shortened V by 1 base and J by 7 bases, and 17 bases separated the two germline ends. As DNA, the CDR3 is TGTGCCAGCTCACCACTAATCGGACAGGGAGGGAATGAGCAGTTCTTC. This translates into CASSPLIGQGGNEQFF.

V and J are TRBV7-3 and TRBJ1-2, with no clear D. Trimming pared 5 bases from V and 4 bases from J, leaving 11 bases between. CDR3 size: 13 residues. The V gene's germline CDR1 is SGHTA and CDR2 FQGTGA. CDR3 DNA: TGTGCCAGCAGCGACCTATCGGGCTATGGCTACACCTTC. This codes for CASSDLSGYGYTF.

V and J are TRBV25-1 and TRBJ1-2; tentatively, D is TRBD1 (5 bases). CDR3 length: 14 amino acids. V shed 2 bases and J shed 0 bases, with 7 bases lying between them. Germline values: CDR1 MGHDK, CDR2 SYGVNS. The CDR3 region is CASSEMGANYGYTF. CDR3 coding DNA: TGTGCCAGCAGTGAAATGGGGGCTAACTATGGCTACACCTTC.

The chain has TRBV10-2 and TRBJ1-5; D gene unclear. CDR1 and CDR2 (germline): WSHSY, SAAADI. Trimming stripped 0 bases from V and 2 bases from J, with 14 bases between. This CDR3 is 17 amino acids long. CDR3 nucleotides: TGCGCCAGCAGTGAGTCGAACGCGGCCAATGGCAATCAGCCCCAGCATTTT. It yields the protein CASSESNAANGNQPQHF.

A note on this clone: The same CDR3 arises from other DNA sequences in this sample as well. This chain uses TRBV6-1 with TRBJ1-2, with D hard to call. Germline CDR1 and CDR2: MNHNS and SASEGT. The CDR3 loop spans 11 amino acids. The V and J ends lost 1 base and 7 bases respectively, with 4 bases between them. CDR3 sequence: CASSEGVGYTF. CDR3 nucleotides: TGTGCCAGCAGTGAAGGGGTTGGCTACACCTTC.

The V call is TRBV19, the J call TRBJ2-1; D gene uncertain. The CDR3 spans 11 residues. V lost 3 bases to trimming and J lost 9 bases, with 6 bases between them. Germline CDR1 and CDR2: LNHDA and SQIVND (reference sequence). The CDR3 bases are TGTGCCAGTAGTATGGTGTTTGAGCAGTTCTTC. Translated, it gives CASSMVFEQFF.

V gene TRBV7-8 combines with J gene TRBJ1-6; D uncertain. CDR1 is SGHVS and CDR2 is FQNEAQ in the germline V gene. The CDR3 contains 11 residues. CDR3 region: CATGVNSPLHF. The CDR3 DNA reads as TGTGCTACCGGGGTTAATTCACCCCTCCACTTT.